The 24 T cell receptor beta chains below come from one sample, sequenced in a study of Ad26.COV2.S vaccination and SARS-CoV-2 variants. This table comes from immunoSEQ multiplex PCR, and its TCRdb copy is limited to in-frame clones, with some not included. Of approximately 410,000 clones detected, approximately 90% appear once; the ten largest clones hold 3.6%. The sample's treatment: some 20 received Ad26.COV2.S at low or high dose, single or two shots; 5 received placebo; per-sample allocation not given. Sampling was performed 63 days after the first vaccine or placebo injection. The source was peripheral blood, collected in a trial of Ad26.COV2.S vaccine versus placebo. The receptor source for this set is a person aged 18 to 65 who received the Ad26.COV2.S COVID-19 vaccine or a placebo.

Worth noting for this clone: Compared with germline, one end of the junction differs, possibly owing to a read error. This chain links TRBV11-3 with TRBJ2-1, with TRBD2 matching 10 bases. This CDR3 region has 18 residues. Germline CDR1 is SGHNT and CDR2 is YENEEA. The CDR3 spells CAPSFGAGAGGSYNEQFF. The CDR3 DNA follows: TGCGCCCCCAGCTTCGGGGCAGGAGCGGGGGGGTCCTACAATGAGCAGTTCTTC.

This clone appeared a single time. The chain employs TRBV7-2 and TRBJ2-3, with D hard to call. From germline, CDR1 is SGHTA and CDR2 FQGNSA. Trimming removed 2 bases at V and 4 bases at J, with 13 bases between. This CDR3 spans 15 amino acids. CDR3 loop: CASSLSRRSADTQYF. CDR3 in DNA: TGTGCCAGCAGCTTATCCAGAAGGTCCGCAGATACGCAGTATTTT.

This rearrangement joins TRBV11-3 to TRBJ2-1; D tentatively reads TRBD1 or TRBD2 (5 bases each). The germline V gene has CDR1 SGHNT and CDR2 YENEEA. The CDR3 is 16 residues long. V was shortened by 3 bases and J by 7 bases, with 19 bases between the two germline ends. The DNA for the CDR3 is TGTGCCAGCAGCTTTTATGGGGGTCAGGGCGGTAATGAGCAGTTCTTC. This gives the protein CASSFYGGQGGNEQFF.

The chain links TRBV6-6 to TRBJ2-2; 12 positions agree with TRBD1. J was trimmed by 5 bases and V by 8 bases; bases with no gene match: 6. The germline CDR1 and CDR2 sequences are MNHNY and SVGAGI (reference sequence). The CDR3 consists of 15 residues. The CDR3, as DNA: TGTGCCAGCCTTCCGGGACAGGGGGCGACCGGGGAGCTGTTTTTT. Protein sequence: CASLPGQGATGELFF.

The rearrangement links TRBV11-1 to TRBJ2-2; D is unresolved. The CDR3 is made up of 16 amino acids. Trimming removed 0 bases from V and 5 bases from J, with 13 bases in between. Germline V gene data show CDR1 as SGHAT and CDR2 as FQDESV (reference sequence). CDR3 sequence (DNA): TGTGCCAGCAGCTTAGCGCTCCTAGGATGGACCGGGGAGCTGTTTTTT. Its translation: CASSLALLGWTGELFF.

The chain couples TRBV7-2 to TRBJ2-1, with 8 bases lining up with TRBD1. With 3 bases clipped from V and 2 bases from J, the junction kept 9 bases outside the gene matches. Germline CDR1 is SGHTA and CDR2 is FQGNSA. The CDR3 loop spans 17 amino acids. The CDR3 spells CASSFPIRGRPYNEQFF. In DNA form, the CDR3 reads TGTGCCAGCAGCTTTCCAATCAGGGGGCGGCCCTACAATGAGCAGTTCTTC.

CDR3 loop: CASSPTVGALHF. The CDR3 region has the DNA TGTGCCAGCAGCCCAACCGTAGGGGCCCTCCACTTT. The gene calls are TRBV5-4 and TRBJ1-6; possibly TRBD1 for D (5 bases). The germline V gene encodes CDR1 SGHNT and CDR2 YYREEE (reference sequence). The CDR3 loop spans 12 amino acids. Deletions cut 4 bases from V and 14 bases from J, with 13 bases between.

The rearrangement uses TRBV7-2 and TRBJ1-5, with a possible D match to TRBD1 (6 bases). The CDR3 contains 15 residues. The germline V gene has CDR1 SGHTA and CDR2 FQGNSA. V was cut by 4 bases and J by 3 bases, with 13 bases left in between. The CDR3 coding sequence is TGTGCCAGCAGCTGGACAGTCGGCTTCAATCAGCCCCAGCATTTT. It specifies CASSWTVGFNQPQHF.

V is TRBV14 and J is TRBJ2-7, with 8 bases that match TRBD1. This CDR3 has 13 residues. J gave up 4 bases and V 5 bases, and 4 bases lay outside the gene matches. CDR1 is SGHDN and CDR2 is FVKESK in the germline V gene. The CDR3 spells CASSDRGGYEQYF. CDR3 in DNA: TGTGCCAGCAGCGACAGGGGAGGTTACGAGCAGTACTTC.

As DNA, the CDR3 is TGTGCCAGCAGGTTACCAGGGGCTGAAGCTTTCTTT. Translation gives CASRLPGAEAFF. The rearrangement joins TRBV28 to TRBJ1-1; TRBD1 might be the D (6 bases). Germline assignment: CDR1 MDHEN and CDR2 SYDVKM. The CDR3 covers 12 residues. V shed 6 bases and J shed 6 bases, with 11 bases lying between them.

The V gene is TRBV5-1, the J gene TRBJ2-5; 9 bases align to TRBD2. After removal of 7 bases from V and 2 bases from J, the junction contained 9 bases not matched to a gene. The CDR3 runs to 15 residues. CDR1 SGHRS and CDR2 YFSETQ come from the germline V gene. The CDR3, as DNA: TGCGCCAGCGGTGGGATGCGGGGGGGACAAGAGACCCAGTACTTC. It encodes CASGGMRGGQETQYF.

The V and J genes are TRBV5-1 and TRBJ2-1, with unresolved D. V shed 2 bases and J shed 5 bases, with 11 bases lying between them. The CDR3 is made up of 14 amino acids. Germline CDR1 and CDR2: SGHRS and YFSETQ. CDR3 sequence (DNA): TGCGCCAGCAGCTTCTCGGGCGGCGACAATGAGCAGTTCTTC. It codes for CASSFSGGDNEQFF.

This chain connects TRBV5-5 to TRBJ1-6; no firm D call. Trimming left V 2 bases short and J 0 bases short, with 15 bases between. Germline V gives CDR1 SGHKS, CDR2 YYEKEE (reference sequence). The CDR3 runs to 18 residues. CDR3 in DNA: TGTGCCAGCAGCTTACTGCCCCCCGGGAGCTCCTATAATTCACCCCTCCACTTT. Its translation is CASSLLPPGSSYNSPLHF.

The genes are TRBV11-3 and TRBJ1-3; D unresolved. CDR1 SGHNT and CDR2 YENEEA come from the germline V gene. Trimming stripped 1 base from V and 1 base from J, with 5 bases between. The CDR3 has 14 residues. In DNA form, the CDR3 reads TGTGCCAGCAGCTTAGGAAATTCTGGAAACACCATATATTTT. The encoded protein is CASSLGNSGNTIYF. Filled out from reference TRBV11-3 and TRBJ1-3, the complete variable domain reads EAGVVQSPRYKIIEKKQPVAFWCNPISGHNTLYWYLQNLGQGPELLIRYENEEAVDDSQLPKDRFSAERLKGVDSTLKIQPAELGDSAVYLCASSLGNSGNTIYFGEGSWLTVV.

Written as DNA, the CDR3 is TGTGCCAGTAGTATCTCAAGGACAGTAGACAATGAGCAGTTCTTC. Its protein is CASSISRTVDNEQFF. The chain carries TRBV19 and TRBJ2-1, with D tentatively TRBD1 (6 bases). This CDR3 is built from 15 residues. Germline CDR1 is LNHDA and CDR2 is SQIVND (reference sequence). The V and J ends lost 3 bases and 5 bases respectively, with 14 bases between them.

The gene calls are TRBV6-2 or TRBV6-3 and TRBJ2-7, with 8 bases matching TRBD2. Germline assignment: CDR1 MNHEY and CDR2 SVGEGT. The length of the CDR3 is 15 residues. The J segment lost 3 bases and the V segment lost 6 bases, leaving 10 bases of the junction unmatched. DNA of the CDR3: TGTGCCAGCAGCCAAAGGGGGACTAGTGTCTACGAGCAGTACTTC. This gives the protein CASSQRGTSVYEQYF.

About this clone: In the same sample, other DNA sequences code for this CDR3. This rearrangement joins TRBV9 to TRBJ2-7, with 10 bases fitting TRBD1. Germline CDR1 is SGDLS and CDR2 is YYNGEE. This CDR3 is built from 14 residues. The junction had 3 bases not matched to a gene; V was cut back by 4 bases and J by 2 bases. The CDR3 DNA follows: TGTGCCAGCAGCCCGGGGACAGGGGCCTACGAGCAGTACTTC. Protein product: CASSPGTGAYEQYF. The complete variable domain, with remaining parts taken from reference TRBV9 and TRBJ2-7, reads DSGVTQTPKHLITATGQRVTLRCSPRSGDLSVYWYQQSLDQGLQFLIQYYNGEERAKGNILERFSAQQFPDLHSELNLSSLELGDSALYFCASSPGTGAYEQYFGPGTRLTVT.

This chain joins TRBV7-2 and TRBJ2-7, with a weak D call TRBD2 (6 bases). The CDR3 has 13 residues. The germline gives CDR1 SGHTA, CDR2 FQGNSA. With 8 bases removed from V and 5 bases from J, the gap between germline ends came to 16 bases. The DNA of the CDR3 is TGTGCCAGCGGCGGGACCCGGGTTAACGAGCAGTACTTC. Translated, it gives CASGGTRVNEQYF.

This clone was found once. The CDR3 region has the DNA TGCGCCAGCAGCAAAGGGGGAGAAGCTTTCTTT. Its protein product is CASSKGGEAFF. The chain employs TRBV4-1 and TRBJ1-1, with D possibly being TRBD1 (6 bases). The CDR3 consists of 11 residues. V was shortened by 5 bases and J by 8 bases, with 9 bases between the two germline ends. The germline V gene has CDR1 MGHRA and CDR2 YSYEKL.

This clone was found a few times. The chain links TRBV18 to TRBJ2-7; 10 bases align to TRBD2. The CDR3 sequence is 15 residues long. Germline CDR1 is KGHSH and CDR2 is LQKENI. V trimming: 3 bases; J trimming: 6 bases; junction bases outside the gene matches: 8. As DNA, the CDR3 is TGTGCCAGCTCACCCGGGACTAGCGTTAGAGCCGAGCAGTACTTC. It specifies CASSPGTSVRAEQYF.

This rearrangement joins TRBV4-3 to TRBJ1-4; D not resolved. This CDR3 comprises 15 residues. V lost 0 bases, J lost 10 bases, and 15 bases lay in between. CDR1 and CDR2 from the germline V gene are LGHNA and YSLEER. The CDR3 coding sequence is TGCGCCAGCAGCCAAGACAGACCCCGATTGGGAAAACTGTTTTTT. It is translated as CASSQDRPRLGKLFF.

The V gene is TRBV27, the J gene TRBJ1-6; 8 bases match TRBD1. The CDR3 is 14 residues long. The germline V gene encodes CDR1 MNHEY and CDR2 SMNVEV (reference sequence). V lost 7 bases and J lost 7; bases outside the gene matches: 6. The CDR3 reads CASTRDRLNSPLHF. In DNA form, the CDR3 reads TGTGCCAGCACCCGGGACAGGCTCAATTCACCCCTCCACTTT.

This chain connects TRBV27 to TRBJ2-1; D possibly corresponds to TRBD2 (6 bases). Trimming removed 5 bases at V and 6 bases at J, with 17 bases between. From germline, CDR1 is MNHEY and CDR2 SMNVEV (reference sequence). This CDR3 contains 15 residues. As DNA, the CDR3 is TGTGCCAGCAGTCCCCTGGAGGGAAGCGGCAATGAGCAGTTCTTC. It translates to CASSPLEGSGNEQFF.

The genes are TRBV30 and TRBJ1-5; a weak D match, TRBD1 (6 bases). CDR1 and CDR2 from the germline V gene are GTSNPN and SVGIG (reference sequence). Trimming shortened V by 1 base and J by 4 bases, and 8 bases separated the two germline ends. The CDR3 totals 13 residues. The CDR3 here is CAWSEGVNQPQHF. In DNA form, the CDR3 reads TGTGCCTGGAGTGAGGGGGTAAATCAGCCCCAGCATTTT.